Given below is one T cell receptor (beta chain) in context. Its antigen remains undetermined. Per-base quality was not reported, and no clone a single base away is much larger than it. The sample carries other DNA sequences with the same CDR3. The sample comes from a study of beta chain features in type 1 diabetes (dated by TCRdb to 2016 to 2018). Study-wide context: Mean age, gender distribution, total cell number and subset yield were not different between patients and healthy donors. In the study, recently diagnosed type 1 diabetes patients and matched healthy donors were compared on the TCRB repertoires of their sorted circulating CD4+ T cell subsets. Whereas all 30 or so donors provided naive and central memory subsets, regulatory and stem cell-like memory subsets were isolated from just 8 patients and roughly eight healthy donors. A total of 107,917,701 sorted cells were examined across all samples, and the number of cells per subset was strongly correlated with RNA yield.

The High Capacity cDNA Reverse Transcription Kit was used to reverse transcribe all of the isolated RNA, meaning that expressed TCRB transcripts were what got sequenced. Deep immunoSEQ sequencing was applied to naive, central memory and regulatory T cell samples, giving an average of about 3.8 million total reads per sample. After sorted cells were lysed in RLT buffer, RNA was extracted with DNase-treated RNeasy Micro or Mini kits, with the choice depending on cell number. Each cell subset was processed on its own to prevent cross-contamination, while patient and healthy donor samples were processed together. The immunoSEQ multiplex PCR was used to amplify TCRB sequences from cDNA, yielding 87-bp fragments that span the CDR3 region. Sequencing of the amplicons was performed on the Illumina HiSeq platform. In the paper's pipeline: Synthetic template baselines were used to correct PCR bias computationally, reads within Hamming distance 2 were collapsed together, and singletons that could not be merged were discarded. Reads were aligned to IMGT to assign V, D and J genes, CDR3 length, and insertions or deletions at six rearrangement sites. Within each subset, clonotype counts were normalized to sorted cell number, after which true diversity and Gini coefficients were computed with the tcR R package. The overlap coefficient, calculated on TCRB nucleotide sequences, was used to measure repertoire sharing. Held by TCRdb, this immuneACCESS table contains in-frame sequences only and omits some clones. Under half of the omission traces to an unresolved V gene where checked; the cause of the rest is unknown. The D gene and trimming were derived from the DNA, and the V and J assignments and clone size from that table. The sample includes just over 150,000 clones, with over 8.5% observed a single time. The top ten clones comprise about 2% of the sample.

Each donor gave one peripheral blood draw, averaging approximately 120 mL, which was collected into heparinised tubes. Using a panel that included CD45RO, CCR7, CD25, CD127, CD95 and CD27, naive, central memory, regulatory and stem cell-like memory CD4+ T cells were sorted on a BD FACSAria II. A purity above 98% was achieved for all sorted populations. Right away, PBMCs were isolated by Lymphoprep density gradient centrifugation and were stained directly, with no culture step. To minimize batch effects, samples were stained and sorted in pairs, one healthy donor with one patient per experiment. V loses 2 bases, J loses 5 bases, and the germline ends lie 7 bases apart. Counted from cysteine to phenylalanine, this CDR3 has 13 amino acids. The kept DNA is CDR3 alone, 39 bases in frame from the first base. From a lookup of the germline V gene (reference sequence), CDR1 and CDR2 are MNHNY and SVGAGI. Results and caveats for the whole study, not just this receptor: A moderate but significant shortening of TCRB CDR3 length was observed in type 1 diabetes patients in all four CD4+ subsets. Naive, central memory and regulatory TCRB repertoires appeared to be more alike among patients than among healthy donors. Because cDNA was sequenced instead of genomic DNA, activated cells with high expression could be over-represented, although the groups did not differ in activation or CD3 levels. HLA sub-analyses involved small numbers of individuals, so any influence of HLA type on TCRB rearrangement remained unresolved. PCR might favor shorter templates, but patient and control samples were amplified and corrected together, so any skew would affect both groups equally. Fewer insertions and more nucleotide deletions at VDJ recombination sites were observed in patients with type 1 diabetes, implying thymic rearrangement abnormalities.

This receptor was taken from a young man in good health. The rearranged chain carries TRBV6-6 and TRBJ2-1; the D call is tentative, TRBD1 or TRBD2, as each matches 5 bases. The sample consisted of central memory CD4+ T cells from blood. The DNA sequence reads TGTGCCAGCAGTTACGGGACCGACAATGAGCAGTTCTTC. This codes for CASSYGTDNEQFF.